One and the same sample provided the 28 T cell receptor beta chains below, sequenced in a study of blood T cell repertoires in COVID-19. The repertoire was sequenced with immunoSEQ multiplex PCR; TCRdb's copy has only in-frame clones and lacks some. The table records about 34,000 clones, 75% of them present only once. Sequenced material: peripheral blood. Source of these receptors: an elderly man with active or convalescent COVID-19.

V is TRBV28 and J is TRBJ2-1, with D maybe TRBD2 (6 bases). The CDR3 is 15 residues long. Germline CDR1 is MDHEN and CDR2 is SYDVKM. With 1 base removed from V and 4 bases from J, the gap between germline ends came to 11 bases. CDR3 protein: CASSLYGSLYNEQFF. The CDR3 DNA is TGTGCCAGCAGTTTATACGGGAGCCTTTACAATGAGCAGTTCTTC.

This clone was recorded only once. The gene calls are TRBV28 and TRBJ2-3, with a possible D match to TRBD2 (6 bases). The germline gives CDR1 MDHEN, CDR2 SYDVKM. The CDR3 has 14 amino acids. The V end lost 8 bases, the J end lost 1 base, and 13 bases lay between the germline ends. In DNA, the CDR3 is TGTGCCAGCCTCGTCGGAGGGGGCACAGATACGCAGTATTTT. Protein sequence: CASLVGGGTDTQYF.

As DNA, the CDR3 is TGTGCCAGTAATCCGACAGGGTCGGGTCAGCCCCAGCATTTT. Protein product: CASNPTGSGQPQHF. The V and J genes are TRBV19 and TRBJ1-5, with 7 nucleotides matching TRBD1. The germline gives CDR1 LNHDA, CDR2 SQIVND (reference sequence). CDR3 length: 14 residues. Trimming took 7 bases from V and 6 from J; bases not matched to a gene: 9.

The chain carries TRBV2 and TRBJ2-1; 7 positions agree with TRBD2. The V gene's germline CDR1 is SNHLY and CDR2 FYNNEI. The CDR3 loop spans 15 amino acids. V was clipped by 4 bases and J by 7 bases; unmatched bases: 10. The chain's CDR3 is CASSGSRDYANEQFF. CDR3 DNA sequence: TGTGCCAGCAGTGGGTCCCGGGACTACGCTAATGAGCAGTTCTTC.

J is TRBJ1-3 and V is TRBV9; perhaps TRBD1 as D (5 bases). Trimming shortened V by 4 bases and J by 2 bases, and 16 bases separated the two germline ends. CDR1 and CDR2 from the germline V gene are SGDLS and YYNGEE. The CDR3 is 16 amino acids. The CDR3 nucleotides read TGTGCCAGCAGCCCCACCGGGACTCCAACTGGAAACACCATATATTTT. It yields the protein CASSPTGTPTGNTIYF.

The CDR3 region is CASNTYRTEINEQFF. CDR3 DNA: TGTGCCAGCAACACCTACAGGACAGAAATCAATGAGCAGTTCTTC. The chain is built from TRBV5-5 and TRBJ2-1; D might be TRBD1 (6 bases). V was cut by 6 bases and J by 6 bases, with 19 bases left in between. Germline V gives CDR1 SGHKS, CDR2 YYEKEE (reference sequence). The CDR3 has 15 residues.

This clone was counted between two and nine times. V usage is TRBV7-8 and J usage is TRBJ2-7; maybe TRBD2 (5 bases). The CDR3 loop spans 13 amino acids. V shed 1 base and J shed 4 bases, with 8 bases lying between them. Germline-derived CDR1 and CDR2 are SGHVS and FQNEAQ. CDR3 amino acids: CASSLGPGYEQYF. The CDR3 nucleotides are TGTGCCAGCAGCTTAGGACCGGGATACGAGCAGTACTTC.

The V gene is TRBV24-1, the J gene TRBJ2-1; the match to TRBD1 covers 8 bases. J gave up 1 base and V 4 bases, and 5 bases lay outside the gene matches. CDR3 size: 16 residues. The V gene's germline CDR1 is KGHDR and CDR2 SFDVKD. The CDR3, as DNA: TGTGCCACCAGTGACTCCGGGACAGGTTCCTACAATGAGCAGTTCTTC. It encodes CATSDSGTGSYNEQFF.

The chain joins TRBV28 to TRBJ1-5, with 10 positions matching TRBD1. CDR1 is MDHEN, CDR2 SYDVKM, per germline. The CDR3 sequence is 17 residues long. The trim removed 5 bases at V and 6 bases at J, leaving 13 bases unmatched. CDR3 sequence: CASSLYSGTGEAQPQHF. The CDR3 DNA reads TGTGCCAGCAGTCTATACTCCGGGACAGGGGAGGCTCAGCCCCAGCATTTT. Drawing the rest from reference TRBV28 and TRBJ1-5, the complete variable domain is DVKVTQSSRYLVKRTGEKVFLECVQDMDHENMFWYRQDPGLGLRLIYFSYDVKMKEKGDIPEGYSVSREKKERFSLILESASTNQTSMYLCASSLYSGTGEAQPQHFGDGTRLSIL.

The V call is TRBV5-1, the J call TRBJ1-1, with 9 bases identical to TRBD1. Per germline, CDR1 SGHRS and CDR2 YFSETQ. The CDR3 is 14 amino acids. V gave up 4 bases and J gave up 6 bases; unmatched junction bases: 7. In DNA, the CDR3 is TGCGCCAGCAGCATTGGACAGGGGACGTCTGAAGCTTTCTTT. Its protein product is CASSIGQGTSEAFF. Full variable domain (missing parts from reference TRBV5-1 and TRBJ1-1): KAGVTQTPRYLIKTRGQQVTLSCSPISGHRSVSWYQQTPGQGLQFLFEYFSETQRNKGNFPGRFSGRQFSNSRSEMNVSTLELGDSALYLCASSIGQGTSEAFFGQGTRLTVV.

The V and J genes are TRBV28 and TRBJ2-4; 8 bases are shared with TRBD2. CDR1 is MDHEN, CDR2 SYDVKM, per germline. This CDR3 has 18 residues. The V gene end was trimmed by 6 bases and the J gene end by 3 bases; junction bases not matched to a gene: 16. CDR3 loop: CASRHPGLAGKDKNIQYF. The CDR3 DNA sequence: TGTGCCAGCAGACATCCGGGGCTAGCGGGCAAAGACAAAAACATTCAGTACTTC.

This chain links TRBV5-1 with TRBJ2-7; 7 nucleotides align to TRBD1. Germline values: CDR1 SGHRS, CDR2 YFSETQ. CDR3 length equals 15 residues. The V segment lost 4 bases and the J segment 2 bases; nucleotides outside the gene matches: 9. The CDR3 is CASSPGTAEAYEQYF. CDR3 bases: TGCGCCAGCAGCCCCGGGACAGCAGAAGCCTACGAGCAGTACTTC.

The rearrangement uses TRBV5-1 and TRBJ2-7; TRBD2 aligns across 10 bases. The CDR3 length is 14 residues. V was clipped by 4 bases and J by 4 bases; unmatched bases: 5. Germline V gives CDR1 SGHRS, CDR2 YFSETQ. CDR3 DNA: TGCGCCAGCAGCGCAACTAGCGGGGCATACGAGCAGTACTTC. It specifies CASSATSGAYEQYF.

The V gene is TRBV18, the J gene TRBJ2-3; weak D call: TRBD1 (6 bases). V gave up 3 bases and J gave up 10 bases, with 8 bases separating them. This CDR3 comprises 11 residues. Germline values: CDR1 KGHSH, CDR2 LQKENI. CDR3 in amino acids: CASSPQGSQYF. The CDR3 nucleotides read TGTGCCAGCTCACCCCAGGGGTCGCAGTATTTT.

This clone appeared a single time. The chain carries TRBV6-6 and TRBJ1-4; weak D call: TRBD1 (5 bases). CDR3 length: 15 residues. Germline V gene lookup returns CDR1 MNHNY and CDR2 SVGAGI (reference sequence). The ends were cut back, 4 bases at V and 8 bases at J, with 17 bases in the middle. The CDR3 sequence: CASSFITGDTEKLFF. As DNA, the CDR3 is TGTGCCAGCAGTTTTATTACAGGAGATACCGAAAAACTGTTTTTT.

V gene TRBV24-1 combines with J gene TRBJ1-2; the D gene is possibly TRBD1 (5 bases). The CDR3 has 14 residues. Germline-derived CDR1 and CDR2 are KGHDR and SFDVKD. The V and J ends lost 4 bases and 3 bases respectively, with 11 bases between them. The CDR3 nucleotides are TGTGCCACCAGTGAGACGGGACTGCACTATGGCTACACCTTC. Protein sequence: CATSETGLHYGYTF.

This rearrangement joins TRBV10-1 to TRBJ2-5, with D uncertain. Germline CDR1 reads WNHNN; CDR2 reads SYGVQD (reference sequence). The V and J ends lost 0 bases and 1 base respectively, with 6 bases between them. The CDR3 contains 14 residues. The CDR3 region is CASSESAGQETQYF. CDR3 in DNA: TGCGCCAGCAGTGAGTCGGCAGGCCAAGAGACCCAGTACTTC.

This chain connects TRBV29-1 to TRBJ2-1; 12 bases match TRBD2. CDR1 is SQVTM, CDR2 ANQGSEA, per germline. There are 15 residues in the CDR3. J was trimmed by 4 bases and V by 3 bases; bases with no gene match: 4. The CDR3: CSVEALAGGYNEQFF. CDR3 nucleotide sequence: TGCAGCGTTGAGGCACTAGCGGGAGGTTACAATGAGCAGTTCTTC.

The J gene is TRBJ2-2, the V gene TRBV5-1; 8 bases are shared with TRBD1. Germline V CDR1 and CDR2: SGHRS, YFSETQ. The CDR3 covers 17 residues. The V segment lost 4 bases and the J segment 1 base; nucleotides outside the gene matches: 9. This CDR3 is CASSTGQGSLNTGELFF. The CDR3 DNA sequence: TGCGCCAGCAGCACAGGACAGGGATCTTTGAACACCGGGGAGCTGTTTTTT.

CDR3 sequence: CSDRQGGQETQYF. The CDR3 nucleotides read TGCAGCGACAGACAGGGCGGGCAAGAGACCCAGTACTTC. The V gene is TRBV29-1, the J gene TRBJ2-5; 7 nucleotides match TRBD1. The ends lost 7 bases at V and 2 bases at J; junction bases unmatched: 7. The CDR3 spans 13 residues. CDR1 and CDR2 from the germline V gene are SQVTM and ANQGSEA.

V usage is TRBV28 and J usage is TRBJ2-3; 10 nucleotides agree with TRBD1. Germline V lookup: CDR1 MDHEN, CDR2 SYDVKM. This CDR3 has 16 residues. Unmatched junction bases numbered 8, after V lost 2 bases and J lost 6 bases. CDR3: CASSLPPGQGTDTQYF. The DNA of the CDR3 is TGTGCCAGCAGTTTACCGCCGGGACAGGGGACCGATACGCAGTATTTT.

This chain links TRBV3-1 (or the pseudogene TRBV3-2) with TRBJ2-1, with TRBD2 matching over 12 bases. Germline CDR1 is LGHDT and CDR2 is YNNKEL (reference sequence). V shed 0 bases, J shed 4 bases, and the junction held 7 bases outside the gene matches. The CDR3 runs to 18 residues. Here the CDR3 reads CASSQDLGLAGYYNEQFF. CDR3 bases: TGTGCCAGCAGCCAAGATTTAGGACTAGCGGGGTATTACAATGAGCAGTTCTTC.

The rearrangement links TRBV5-6 to TRBJ2-7, with 7 bases identical to TRBD2. The CDR3 covers 14 residues. Looked up from germline, CDR1 is SGHDT and CDR2 is YYEEEE. Trimming took 1 base from V and 5 from J; bases not matched to a gene: 6. CDR3 loop: CASSLSGGVHEQYF. CDR3 coding DNA: TGTGCCAGCAGCTTGTCGGGGGGAGTCCACGAGCAGTACTTC.

This chain joins TRBV11-2 and TRBJ2-1, with TRBD2 matching over 9 bases. Trimming removed 5 bases from V and 5 bases from J; junction bases left unmatched: 10. CDR3 length: 16 amino acids. The V gene's germline CDR1 is SGHAT and CDR2 FQNNGV. Here the CDR3 reads CASSITLAGFNNEQFF. The CDR3 DNA sequence: TGTGCCAGCAGCATAACTCTAGCGGGGTTCAACAATGAGCAGTTCTTC.

This clone was counted a few times. The CDR3 spells CASSQDSSGLSYEQYF. CDR3 coding DNA: TGCGCCAGCAGCCAAGATTCTAGCGGGTTAAGCTACGAGCAGTACTTC. This sequence joins TRBV4-3 and TRBJ2-7, with 8 bases lining up with TRBD2. Germline loops: CDR1 LGHNA, CDR2 YSLEER. The CDR3 sequence is 16 residues long. V dropped 0 bases and J dropped 3; count of bases not matched to a gene: 7.

The V and J genes are TRBV28 and TRBJ1-1; 10 bases fit TRBD1. Germline CDR1 and CDR2: MDHEN and SYDVKM. Losses at the gene ends were 5 bases for V and 5 bases for J; bases not matched to a gene: 14. The CDR3 runs to 17 residues. The CDR3 DNA reads TGTGCCAGCAGTCAGACAGGGGGCTGGGGACAAGGGACTGAAGCTTTCTTT. Amino acid sequence: CASSQTGGWGQGTEAFF.

This clone was seen a handful of times. This chain connects TRBV27 to TRBJ1-1, with TRBD1 matching 10 bases. With V trimmed by 5 bases and J by 5 bases, 5 bases remained unmatched. This CDR3 spans 14 amino acids. Per germline, CDR1 MNHEY and CDR2 SMNVEV (reference sequence). The CDR3 nucleotides read TGTGCCAGCAGTCCATGGACAGGGGGGACTGAAGCTTTCTTT. It specifies CASSPWTGGTEAFF.

J is TRBJ2-7 and V is TRBV3-1 (or the pseudogene TRBV3-2), with D unresolved. The CDR3 runs to 12 residues. The V end was cut by 1 base, the J end by 5 bases, with 6 bases between. Per the germline V gene, CDR1 is LGHDT and CDR2 is YNNKEL (reference sequence). This CDR3 is CASSQAVNEQYF. DNA for the CDR3: TGTGCCAGCAGCCAAGCGGTAAACGAGCAGTACTTC.